Shown below are 29 T cell receptor beta chains from a single sample sequenced in a study of T cell responses to AZD1222 COVID-19 vaccine. Repertoires were generated with immunoSEQ multiplex PCR, while TCRdb's copy carries only in-frame clones and drops some. The sample lists 50,000 to 65,000 clones, over 80% occurring once. Sequenced material: peripheral blood, taken 28 days after the second dose of the MenACWY control vaccine. The receptors derive from an adult who received the MenACWY meningococcal vaccine as a control.

The chain combines TRBV6-5 with TRBJ2-2; TRBD1 might be the D (6 bases). Trimming took off 9 bases at V and 5 bases at J, with 13 bases between the two ends. CDR3 size: 13 residues. Per germline, CDR1 MNHEY and CDR2 SVGAGI. Written as DNA, the CDR3 is TGTGCCAGAAGGGGGTCGGAGACCGGGGAGCTGTTTTTT. It codes for CARRGSETGELFF.

J is TRBJ1-1 and V is TRBV6-4, with D perhaps TRBD1 (5 bases). From germline, CDR1 is MRHNA and CDR2 SNTAGT. With 7 bases removed from V and 4 bases from J, the gap between germline ends came to 13 bases. The CDR3 runs 13 residues. The CDR3 DNA reads TGTGCCAGCAAGAATCGGGGGGGCACTGAAGCTTTCTTT. Its protein is CASKNRGGTEAFF.

The rearrangement links TRBV5-1 to TRBJ2-1; 13 bases are shared with TRBD2. V was clipped by 5 bases and J by 5 bases; unmatched bases: 7. CDR1 and CDR2 from the germline V gene are SGHRS and YFSETQ. This CDR3 has 16 amino acids. The CDR3 region has the DNA TGCGCCAGCAGTCCCTTCACTAGCGGGAGGGACAATGAGCAGTTCTTC. It translates to CASSPFTSGRDNEQFF.

This chain connects TRBV7-2 to TRBJ2-7, with D possibly matching TRBD1 (6 bases). The V and J ends lost 5 bases and 9 bases respectively, with 14 bases between them. This CDR3 has 12 amino acids. CDR1 is SGHTA, CDR2 FQGNSA, per germline. CDR3 loop: CASSKRGLVQYF. The CDR3 DNA follows: TGTGCCAGCAGCAAAAGGGGGTTGGTGCAGTACTTC.

This chain links TRBV5-6 with TRBJ2-7, with D maybe TRBD2 (5 bases). The CDR3 covers 14 residues. The V end was cut by 3 bases, the J end by 3 bases, with 13 bases between. Germline lookup yields CDR1 SGHDT and CDR2 YYEEEE. CDR3 residues: CASSSDGSSYEQYF. The CDR3, as DNA: TGTGCCAGCAGCTCGGATGGGAGTAGCTACGAGCAGTACTTC.

The chain carries TRBV12-3 or TRBV12-4 and TRBJ1-1, with D possibly being TRBD1 (5 bases). The V gene lost 5 bases and the J gene lost 1 base, with 8 bases spanning the gap. The CDR3 covers 13 residues. In DNA form, the CDR3 reads TGTGCCAGCAGTCGAACAGGGAACACTGAAGCTTTCTTT. Translating it yields CASSRTGNTEAFF.

The chain employs TRBV6-5 and TRBJ2-2; D might be TRBD2 (6 bases). The CDR3 contains 14 residues. CDR1 and CDR2 from the germline V gene are MNHEY and SVGAGI. Trimming stripped 5 bases from V and 11 bases from J, with 18 bases between. The CDR3 region has the DNA TGTGCCAGCAGTCCCGGGACTGCCAGTAATGAGCTGTTTTTT. Translating it yields CASSPGTASNELFF.

The rearrangement joins TRBV19 to TRBJ2-3; 14 bases match TRBD2. The CDR3 has 16 residues. The germline V gene has CDR1 LNHDA and CDR2 SQIVND (reference sequence). J lost 6 bases, V lost 5 bases, and 7 bases had no gene match. CDR3 DNA: TGTGCCAGTAGTCCCGGGACTAGCGGGAGCTTTGATACGCAGTATTTT. It yields the protein CASSPGTSGSFDTQYF.

This clone was seen a single time. The V and J genes are TRBV10-3 and TRBJ2-3; 9 nucleotides match TRBD2. The J segment lost 1 base and the V segment lost 4 bases, leaving 0 bases of the junction unmatched. Germline V CDR1 and CDR2: ENHRY, SYGVKD. This CDR3 comprises 14 residues. This chain's CDR3 is CAISGLAGTDTQYF. DNA for the CDR3: TGTGCCATCAGTGGACTAGCGGGCACAGATACGCAGTATTTT.

The gene calls are TRBV10-3 and TRBJ1-3, with 8 positions matching TRBD1. With 5 bases clipped from V and 7 bases from J, the junction kept 4 bases outside the gene matches. Germline V lookup: CDR1 ENHRY, CDR2 SYGVKD. The CDR3 runs to 13 residues. CDR3 sequence reads: CAISQGQENTIYF. The CDR3 bases are TGTGCCATCAGTCAGGGACAGGAGAACACCATATATTTT.

The chain couples TRBV4-1 to TRBJ2-7; D may be TRBD2 (6 bases). There are 15 residues in the CDR3. V dropped 6 bases and J dropped 0 bases, with 15 bases sitting between them. The germline CDR1 and CDR2 sequences are MGHRA and YSYEKL. The CDR3 DNA is TGCGCCAGCAGGAGACTAGATTCCCACTCCTACGAGCAGTACTTC. Translating gives CASRRLDSHSYEQYF.

V and J are TRBV5-1 and TRBJ1-4; 8 bases fit TRBD1. After removal of 4 bases from V and 5 bases from J, the junction contained 4 bases not matched to a gene. Germline assignment: CDR1 SGHRS and CDR2 YFSETQ. CDR3 length: 14 amino acids. This CDR3 reads CASSDDRGNEKLFF. CDR3 bases: TGCGCCAGCAGCGATGACAGGGGAAATGAAAAACTGTTTTTT.

This chain connects TRBV7-7 to TRBJ2-5; D is unclear. Germline values: CDR1 SSHAT, CDR2 FNYEAQ (reference sequence). V lost 5 bases, J lost 2 bases, and 9 bases lay in between. The length of the CDR3 is 13 residues. The CDR3 DNA reads TGTGCCAGCAGCATTGGATTACAAGAGACCCAGTACTTC. Translation gives CASSIGLQETQYF.

The chain couples TRBV19 to TRBJ2-3; weak D call: TRBD2 (5 bases). Trimming removed 6 bases from V and 5 bases from J, with 12 bases in between. CDR3 length: 13 residues. Germline CDR1 reads LNHDA; CDR2 reads SQIVND (reference sequence). The CDR3 DNA reads TGTGCCAGTAGAGTGAGGGTGGGAGATACGCAGTATTTT. Its translation is CASRVRVGDTQYF.

The chain recombines TRBV5-6 with TRBJ1-1; 7 positions match TRBD1. The V gene end was trimmed by 7 bases and the J gene end by 1 base; junction bases not matched to a gene: 7. The CDR3 extends over 14 amino acids. Germline V lookup: CDR1 SGHDT, CDR2 YYEEEE. The CDR3 DNA reads as TGTGCCAGCGTTGAACAGGGGCGGAACACTGAAGCTTTCTTT. The encoded protein is CASVEQGRNTEAFF.

A single count supports this clone. The gene calls are TRBV11-3 and TRBJ1-5; 9 nucleotides agree with TRBD1. Looked up from germline, CDR1 is SGHNT and CDR2 is YENEEA. The CDR3 sequence is 15 residues long. With V trimmed by 5 bases and J by 4 bases, 6 bases remained unmatched. The CDR3 coding sequence is TGTGCCAGCAGCCGACAGGGGGTGAATAATCAGCCCCAGCATTTT. Protein: CASSRQGVNNQPQHF.

This clone was found once. The rearrangement uses TRBV2 and TRBJ2-7; perhaps TRBD1 as D (6 bases). V was clipped by 5 bases and J by 6 bases, with 11 bases between them. The CDR3 contains 12 residues. Germline CDR1 is SNHLY and CDR2 is FYNNEI. This CDR3 is CASSYTGFEQYF. CDR3 DNA: TGTGCCAGCAGTTACACAGGGTTCGAGCAGTACTTC.

This chain connects TRBV6-5 to TRBJ1-6; D gene uncertain. This CDR3 spans 16 amino acids. V was cut by 0 bases and J by 2 bases, with 8 bases left in between. CDR1 is MNHEY, CDR2 SVGAGI, per germline. The CDR3 DNA follows: TGTGCCAGCAGTTACTCAGGAGGGACCTATAATTCACCCCTCCACTTT. The encoded protein is CASSYSGGTYNSPLHF.

CDR3 nucleotide sequence: TGTGCCAGCAGCTTGGGACAGGGGAAAGATACGCAGTATTTT. Amino acids: CASSLGQGKDTQYF. The chain couples TRBV5-6 to TRBJ2-3; TRBD1 aligns across 8 bases. This CDR3 is 14 amino acids long. In germline, CDR1 is SGHDT, CDR2 YYEEEE. V shed 0 bases and J 5 bases; nucleotides not matched to a gene: 2.

The chain links TRBV2 to TRBJ2-7; tentative D call: TRBD1 (5 bases). Per germline, CDR1 SNHLY and CDR2 FYNNEI. The CDR3 spans 13 residues. V was trimmed by 1 base and J by 6 bases, leaving 10 bases between them. The CDR3 spells CASSEEQVSEQYF. The CDR3 DNA reads as TGTGCCAGCAGTGAAGAACAGGTCAGCGAGCAGTACTTC.

This clone was seen once. This chain connects TRBV30 to TRBJ2-7; D is uncertain. Trimming cost V 2 bases and J 7 bases, with 15 bases left between them. Germline V gives CDR1 GTSNPN, CDR2 SVGIG (reference sequence). This CDR3 has 13 amino acids. The CDR3 spells CAWSTSAAGEQYF. The CDR3 coding sequence is TGTGCCTGGAGTACCAGCGCCGCCGGGGAGCAGTACTTC.

The sample holds one count of this clone. The chain carries TRBV4-2 and TRBJ2-7; either TRBD1 or TRBD2 may supply D (5 bases each). From germline, CDR1 is LGHNA and CDR2 YNFKEQ. Trimming removed 1 base from V and 6 bases from J, with 16 bases in between. The CDR3 is 15 amino acids. The CDR3 nucleotides are TGTGCCAGCAGCCAAGCGCGGTCAACTGGGGGCGAGCAGTACTTC. Protein: CASSQARSTGGEQYF.

The genes are TRBV27 and TRBJ1-1, with unresolved D. The CDR3 is 14 residues long. Between the trimmed V and J ends, which lost 5 bases and 4 bases, there was a span of 14 bases. Per germline, CDR1 MNHEY and CDR2 SMNVEV (reference sequence). In nucleotides, the CDR3 is TGTGCCAGCAGTCAGGCAGGAGTACTCACTGAAGCTTTCTTT. Protein: CASSQAGVLTEAFF.

The chain recombines TRBV6-2 or TRBV6-3 with TRBJ1-1, with a weak D call TRBD1 (5 bases). V was pared by 6 bases and J by 6 bases, with 17 bases between. From germline, CDR1 is MNHEY and CDR2 SVGEGT. The CDR3 loop spans 14 amino acids. CDR3 sequence (DNA): TGTGCCAGCAGCCGTGACGGTGTAGGGGCTGAAGCTTTCTTT. It is translated as CASSRDGVGAEAFF.

The V gene is TRBV27, the J gene TRBJ2-3; D possibly uses TRBD1 or TRBD2 (5 bases each). The V end lost 7 bases, the J end lost 6 bases, and 17 bases lay between the germline ends. The CDR3 loop spans 14 amino acids. Germline V gene data show CDR1 as MNHEY and CDR2 as SMNVEV (reference sequence). The CDR3 loop is CASTRDPKGDTQYF. The CDR3 DNA reads as TGTGCCAGCACTCGGGACCCCAAGGGGGATACGCAGTATTTT.

This clone is deemed medium-sized. The chain carries TRBV7-2 and TRBJ1-6; no clear D. The CDR3 has 13 residues. The V gene lost 4 bases and the J gene lost 7 bases, with 8 bases spanning the gap. CDR1 is SGHTA and CDR2 is FQGNSA in the germline V gene. CDR3 amino acids: CASSSSFNSPLHF. DNA for the CDR3: TGTGCCAGCAGCTCCTCGTTCAATTCACCCCTCCACTTT.

This chain links TRBV3-1 (or the pseudogene TRBV3-2) with TRBJ1-1, with no clear D. Germline values: CDR1 LGHDT, CDR2 YNNKEL (reference sequence). The CDR3 loop spans 11 amino acids. Between the trimmed V and J ends, which lost 8 bases and 6 bases, there was a span of 10 bases. The CDR3 DNA reads as TGTGCCAGCGGACTGAGCCCTGAAGCTTTCTTT. Encoded protein: CASGLSPEAFF.

The chain links TRBV19 to TRBJ2-4; D tentatively fits TRBD1 or TRBD2 (7 bases each). Germline V lookup: CDR1 LNHDA, CDR2 SQIVND (reference sequence). The CDR3 totals 16 residues. Trimming stripped 7 bases from V and 1 base from J, with 17 bases between. The CDR3 sequence is CASTLQGGMAKNIQYF. DNA for the CDR3: TGTGCCAGTACTCTTCAGGGGGGGATGGCCAAAAACATTCAGTACTTC.

The chain links TRBV6-5 to TRBJ2-3; D may be TRBD2 (6 bases). This CDR3 has 15 amino acids. V gave up 2 bases and J gave up 4 bases, with 13 bases separating them. The germline V gene encodes CDR1 MNHEY and CDR2 SVGAGI. The chain's CDR3 is CASSYGGDIADTQYF. DNA of the CDR3: TGTGCCAGCAGTTACGGCGGGGATATCGCAGATACGCAGTATTTT.